Listed here are 10 T cell receptor beta chains from one sample, sequenced in a study of blood T cell repertoires in COVID-19. Using immunoSEQ multiplex PCR, the repertoire was profiled, and TCRdb retains in-frame clones only, with some absent. The sample lists tens of thousands of clones; less than 85% were seen once. The sequenced material came from peripheral blood. The receptors derive from a man aged 55-75 years with acute or convalescent COVID-19.

The chain joins TRBV5-1 to TRBJ1-1, with 7 nucleotides matching TRBD1. CDR1 and CDR2 from the germline V gene are SGHRS and YFSETQ. The CDR3 extends over 14 amino acids. Trimming cost V 4 bases and J 1 base; bases outside gene matches: 4. CDR3 sequence reads: CASSPGTANTEAFF. The CDR3 DNA reads TGCGCCAGCAGCCCCGGGACAGCGAACACTGAAGCTTTCTTT.

The chain is built from TRBV4-2 and TRBJ2-7; 8 bases are a match to TRBD2. The trim removed 4 bases at V and 7 bases at J, leaving 6 bases unmatched. The CDR3 is made up of 13 amino acids. From germline, CDR1 is LGHNA and CDR2 YNFKEQ. The CDR3 region has the DNA TGTGCCAGCAGCCGTGGACTAGCATTTGAGCAGTACTTC. This translates into CASSRGLAFEQYF.

This chain joins TRBV2 and TRBJ2-7; 7 bases are a match to TRBD1. The CDR3 covers 11 residues. The V gene's germline CDR1 is SNHLY and CDR2 FYNNEI. The junction had 3 bases not matched to a gene; V was cut back by 11 bases and J by 2 bases. CDR3 sequence reads: CAAGQAYEQYF. Written as DNA, the CDR3 is TGTGCCGCAGGACAGGCCTACGAGCAGTACTTC.

The chain combines TRBV7-9 with TRBJ1-3, with D possibly being TRBD1 (6 bases). From germline, CDR1 is SEHNR and CDR2 FQNEAQ (reference sequence). The ends were cut back, 3 bases at V and 2 bases at J, with 8 bases in the middle. The CDR3 spans 14 residues. The CDR3 sequence: CASSLTGPGNTIYF. Written as DNA, the CDR3 is TGTGCCAGCAGCTTGACAGGCCCTGGAAACACCATATATTTT.

The chain joins TRBV2 to TRBJ2-1; 7 bases agree with TRBD1. This CDR3 comprises 14 residues. Germline V gives CDR1 SNHLY, CDR2 FYNNEI. After removal of 6 bases from V and 8 bases from J, the junction contained 10 bases not matched to a gene. The CDR3 DNA is TGTGCCAGCAGCAGGGACAGAGGGATCGATGAGCAGTTCTTC. This codes for CASSRDRGIDEQFF.

This clone is a singleton in its sample. V gene TRBV4-3 combines with J gene TRBJ1-5, with 7 bases matching TRBD1. The CDR3 loop spans 14 amino acids. V was clipped by 4 bases and J by 3 bases; unmatched bases: 3. Germline assignment: CDR1 LGHNA and CDR2 YSLEER. CDR3 region: CASSPGTVNQPQHF. The CDR3 DNA reads TGCGCCAGCAGCCCCGGGACAGTCAATCAGCCCCAGCATTTT.

With regard to this clone: The junction shows a germline mismatch at one end, possibly a read error. This chain connects TRBV12-3 or TRBV12-4 to TRBJ1-2, with a possible D match to TRBD1 (5 bases). The CDR3 totals 11 residues. CDR3 sequence reads: CAIRHQGPTLF. DNA for the CDR3: TGTGCCATCCGCCACCAGGGTCCCACTCTATTC.

The V gene is TRBV13, the J gene TRBJ1-2; D possibly corresponds to TRBD1 (5 bases). The CDR3 has 15 amino acids. The germline V gene has CDR1 PRHDT and CDR2 FYEKMQ (reference sequence). V lost 1 base and J lost 2, with 11 bases in between. The CDR3 sequence: CASSLERAGNYGYTF. Here the CDR3 DNA reads TGTGCCAGCAGCTTAGAACGAGCAGGGAACTATGGCTACACCTTC.

The gene calls are TRBV7-9 and TRBJ1-3; 9 nucleotides match TRBD1. The V gene end was trimmed by 6 bases and the J gene end by 4 bases; junction bases not matched to a gene: 4. From germline, CDR1 is SEHNR and CDR2 FQNEAQ (reference sequence). This CDR3 comprises 14 residues. CDR3 sequence reads: CASSKGQGGNTIYF. The CDR3 region has the DNA TGTGCCAGCAGTAAGGGACAGGGCGGAAACACCATATATTTT.

The V call is TRBV28, the J call TRBJ2-7, with 11 nucleotides matching TRBD1. This CDR3 spans 14 amino acids. Looked up from germline, CDR1 is MDHEN and CDR2 is SYDVKM. V gave up 6 bases and J gave up 6 bases; unmatched junction bases: 7. The CDR3 DNA reads as TGTGCCAGCAGCCAAACCGGGACAGGGGGCGAGCAGTACTTC. It codes for CASSQTGTGGEQYF.